This T cell receptor beta chain comes out of a study of cytomegalovirus exposure and HLA in healthy donors. Study background: Both the 120 validation repertoires and the 666 first-cohort repertoires used the same platform, as reported by a later analysis.

Findings and caveats of the study: In vitro data verified a few CMV-associated chains as specific for CMV antigens.

V gave up 10 bases and J gave up 8 bases, with 14 bases separating them. The length of the CDR3 is 11 residues. Germline CDR1 is LNHDA and CDR2 is SQIVND (reference sequence). Using immunoSEQ multiplex PCR, the repertoire was profiled, and TCRdb retains in-frame clones only, with some absent. The sample lists some 76,000 clones; nearly 95% were seen once. Worth noting for this clone: As yet, its antigen is unknown.

The chain couples TRBV19 to TRBJ1-2, with D hard to call. The specimen was PBMCs. The sequence was obtained from a woman aged 18-29 years in good health and CMV-seronegative. CDR3 in amino acids: CATGEAWGYTF. The CDR3 DNA sequence: TGTGCCACTGGAGAGGCGTGGGGCTACACCTTC. The full variable domain, rest sourced from reference TRBV19 and TRBJ1-2, is DGGITQSPKYLFRKEGQNVTLSCEQNLNHDAMYWYRQDPGQGLRLIYYSQIVNDFQKGDIAEGYSVSREKKESFPLTVTSAQKNPTAFYLCATGEAWGYTFGSGTRLTVV.